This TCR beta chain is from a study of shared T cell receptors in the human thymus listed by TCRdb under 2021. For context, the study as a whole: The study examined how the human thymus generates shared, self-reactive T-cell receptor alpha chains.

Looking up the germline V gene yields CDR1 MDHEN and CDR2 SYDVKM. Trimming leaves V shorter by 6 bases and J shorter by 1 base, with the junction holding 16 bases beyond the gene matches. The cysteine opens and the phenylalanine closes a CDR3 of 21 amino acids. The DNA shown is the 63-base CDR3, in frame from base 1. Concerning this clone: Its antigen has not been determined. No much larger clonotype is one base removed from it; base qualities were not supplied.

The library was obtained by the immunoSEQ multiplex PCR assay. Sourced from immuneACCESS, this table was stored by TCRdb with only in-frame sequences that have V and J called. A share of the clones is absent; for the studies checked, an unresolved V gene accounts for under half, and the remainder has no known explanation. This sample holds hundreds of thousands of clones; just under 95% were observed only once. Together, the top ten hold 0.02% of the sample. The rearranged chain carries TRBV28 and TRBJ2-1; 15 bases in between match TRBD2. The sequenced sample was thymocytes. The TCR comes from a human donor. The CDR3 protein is CASSFPYKGLAGGGSYNEQFF. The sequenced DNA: TGTGCCAGCAGCTTTCCATATAAGGGACTAGCGGGAGGAGGGTCCTACAATGAGCAGTTCTTC.